This T cell receptor beta chain was sequenced during a study of blood T cell repertoires in COVID-19. The overall study: Samples representing acute and convalescent COVID-19 were sourced from the United States, Italy and Spain. Sources were T cells, B-cell-depleted T cells, or PBMCs; the material itself was cDNA or gDNA.

Participants spanned ages about 18 to 100 years and resided in roughly 26 US areas. The length of the CDR3 is 15 residues. Looked up from germline, CDR1 is LGHDT and CDR2 is YNNKEL (reference sequence). Trimming pared 3 bases from V and 4 bases from J, leaving 13 bases between. How the authors handled the data: Amplified reference gene primers provided the basis for estimating nucleated cell counts. Libraries were prepared by immunoSEQ multiplex PCR; TCRdb keeps only in-frame clonotypes and omits some of them. V and J calls and clone size are copied from that table; D and trimming were computed from the DNA. The profile covers approximately 210,000 clones, with 70% to 90% appearing a single time and about 4.5% taken by the ten largest.

Source material: PBMCs or T cells enriched from blood (not recorded which). V is TRBV3-1 (or the pseudogene TRBV3-2) and J is TRBJ1-5; possible D gene TRBD1, 5 bases. The sequence was obtained from a man aged 25-45 years with acute COVID-19. The DNA of the CDR3 is TGTGCCAGCAGCCATTCCGGGGGGATGAATCAGCCCCAGCATTTT. Amino acids: CASSHSGGMNQPQHF.